The T cell receptor beta chain described here comes from a study of memory CD4+ T cells and cytomegalovirus serostatus. Whole-study results and caveats: Repertoires predicted CMV serostatus with median bootstrapped AUC of approximately 0.95. Of approximately 160 reported CMV TCRbeta sequences, under 70 were found in memory CD4+ repertoires.

Germline V lookup: CDR1 LGHNT, CDR2 FRNRAP. V lost 6 bases and J lost 4, with 9 bases in between. This CDR3 is built from 13 residues. Clones were read by immunoSEQ multiplex PCR, and TCRdb kept only the in-frame ones, dropping some. The sample lists some 46,000 clones; over 60% were seen once. As regards this clone: Its antigen remains unknown.

The sort gate was single viable CD3+CD4+CD8-CD45RO+ cells for memory CD4+ T cells. This receptor was taken from an adult in good health and CMV-seronegative. Sequencing used memory CD4+ T cells from blood. The chain employs TRBV12-5 and TRBJ2-2; no firm D call. The CDR3, as DNA: TGTGCTAGTGGGGGCCTTACCACCGGGGAGCTGTTTTTT. It specifies CASGGLTTGELFF.